Presented here are 2 T cell receptor beta chains from one specimen sequenced in a study of T cells in Graves' hyperthyroidism and ophthalmopathy. Researchers amplified the TCR beta CDR3 regions from RNA transcripts. First-round RT-PCR of the TCR CDR3 relied on the HTBI primer set. TCRdb ran MiXCR on the multiplex PCR reads and lists one entry per CDR3 protein. The repertoire holds hundreds of thousands of distinct CDR3 sequences, roughly 14% seen once, with 13% in the top ten. The sequencing input was blood. These TCRs come from a man aged 18 to 30 with Graves' ophthalmopathy.

Remarks on this clonotype: A read error may be the cause here, since a much bigger clone is one base away. This rearrangement joins TRBV10-3 to TRBJ1-6; TRBD1 aligns across 7 bases. CDR1 is ENHRY and CDR2 is SYGVKD in the germline V gene. The CDR3 is made up of 13 amino acids. CDR3 in amino acids: CTIGQDYNSPLHF. CDR3 nucleotides: TGTACCATCGGACAGGACTATAATTCACCCCTCCACTTT.

This clonotype was detected ten times or more. The CDR3 DNA reads TGTGCCAGCAGTGTACTAGTGCGGTCCTACAATGAGCAGTTCTTC. It encodes CASSVLVRSYNEQFF. V is TRBV12-3 or TRBV12-4 and J is TRBJ2-1; TRBD2 is a possible D gene (5 bases). This CDR3 contains 15 residues. The V gene lost 5 bases and the J gene lost 1 base, with 12 bases spanning the gap.